This T cell receptor (beta chain) comes out of a study of T cell responses to AZD1222 COVID-19 vaccine. Study-wide findings and caveats: In the spike-specific TCR repertoire, nearly half reportedly target unmutated variant regions. No day 14 peak samples; only post-peak repertoires were characterized. Clonal diversity may have been underestimated, and the donors were mostly white British, with more females than males.

Sequencing used immunoSEQ multiplex PCR; TCRdb keeps in-frame clones, though not all of them. Of 100,000 to 150,000 clones listed, around 86% were seen once; the top ten hold roughly 6.3%. For this clone: Its antigen is as yet unknown. This sample includes further DNA sequences coding for the same CDR3.

This CDR3 has 13 amino acids. Trimming took 3 bases from V and 5 from J, leaving 10 bases between them. Germline lookup yields CDR1 MGHDK and CDR2 SYGVNS. The TCR comes from an adult in good health. The chain combines TRBV25-1 with TRBJ1-1; the D gene is possibly TRBD1 (6 bases). The sample consisted of peripheral blood, taken on day 0 of AZD1222 vaccination. The CDR3 DNA sequence: TGTGCCAGCAGTGAGGGGGGGCGAACTGAAGCTTTCTTT. It specifies CASSEGGRTEAFF.